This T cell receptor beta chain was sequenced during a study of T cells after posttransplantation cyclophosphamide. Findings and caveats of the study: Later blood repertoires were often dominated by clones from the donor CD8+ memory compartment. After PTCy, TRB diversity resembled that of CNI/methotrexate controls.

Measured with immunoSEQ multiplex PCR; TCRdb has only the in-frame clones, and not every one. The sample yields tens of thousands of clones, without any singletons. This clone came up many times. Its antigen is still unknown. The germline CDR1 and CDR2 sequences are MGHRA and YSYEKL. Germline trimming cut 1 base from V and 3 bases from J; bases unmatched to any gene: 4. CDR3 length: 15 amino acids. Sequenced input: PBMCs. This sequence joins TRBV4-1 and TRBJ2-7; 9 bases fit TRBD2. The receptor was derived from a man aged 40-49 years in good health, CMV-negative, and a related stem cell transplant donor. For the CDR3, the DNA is TGCGCCAGCAGCCAAGGTCGACTAGCGGACTACGAGCAGTACTTC. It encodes CASSQGRLADYEQYF.